The 27 T cell receptor beta chains in this list originate from one sample, sequenced in a study of technical replicates of blood from several donors. The protocol was immunoSEQ multiplex PCR, while the TCRdb copy is restricted to in-frame clones and leaves out a portion. The sample has 65,000 to 95,000 clones, 93% seen once; the top ten hold approximately 0.25%. The specimen sequenced was T cells isolated from PBMCs. All receptors derive from a human donor in good health.

V is TRBV5-8 and J is TRBJ1-5, with 8 nucleotides matching TRBD1. The CDR3 extends over 17 amino acids. Trimming took 5 bases from V and 0 from J; bases not matched to a gene: 10. The germline V gene encodes CDR1 SGHTS and CDR2 YDEGEE. DNA for the CDR3: TGTGCCAGCAGTCGCCCAGGGGGCTACGGTAGCAATCAGCCCCAGCATTTT. Protein sequence: CASSRPGGYGSNQPQHF.

V usage is TRBV5-1 and J usage is TRBJ1-1; TRBD1 agrees at 7 bases. V trimming: 7 bases; J trimming: 1 base; junction bases outside the gene matches: 7. CDR1 is SGHRS, CDR2 YFSETQ, per germline. There are 14 residues in the CDR3. The CDR3 reads CASCGGGGNTEAFF. For the CDR3, the DNA is TGCGCCAGCTGTGGAGGGGGCGGGAACACTGAAGCTTTCTTT.

CDR3 DNA sequence: TGTGCCAGCAGTTTTTCCGTAGCGGGAGAGGAAAGCACAGATACGCAGTATTTT. This gives the protein CASSFSVAGEESTDTQYF. J is TRBJ2-3 and V is TRBV28; 9 bases align to TRBD2. V gave up 3 bases and J gave up 0 bases; unmatched junction bases: 10. This CDR3 is 18 amino acids long. The germline V gene has CDR1 MDHEN and CDR2 SYDVKM. The variable domain in full, with the rest retrieved from reference TRBV28 and TRBJ2-3, is DVKVTQSSRYLVKRTGEKVFLECVQDMDHENMFWYRQDPGLGLRLIYFSYDVKMKEKGDIPEGYSVSREKKERFSLILESASTNQTSMYLCASSFSVAGEESTDTQYFGPGTRLTVL.

The chain joins TRBV6-1 to TRBJ1-1; TRBD1 might be the D (5 bases). This CDR3 comprises 14 residues. Germline-derived CDR1 and CDR2 are MNHNS and SASEGT. Deletions cut 4 bases from V and 4 bases from J, with 13 bases between. CDR3 protein: CASSVETVSTEAFF. The CDR3, as DNA: TGTGCCAGCAGTGTAGAGACAGTAAGCACTGAAGCTTTCTTT.

This sequence joins TRBV29-1 and TRBJ2-5, with a tentative D call TRBD2 (6 bases). The CDR3 is made up of 13 amino acids. In germline, CDR1 is SQVTM, CDR2 ANQGSEA. V dropped 7 bases and J dropped 5 bases, with 17 bases sitting between them. This chain's CDR3 is CSGGGSFVETQYF. The CDR3 region has the DNA TGCAGCGGTGGAGGGAGTTTCGTGGAGACCCAGTACTTC.

The chain couples TRBV11-2 to TRBJ2-5, with 13 bases matching TRBD2. The CDR3 runs 19 residues. Germline V gene lookup returns CDR1 SGHAT and CDR2 FQNNGV. Trimming cost V 5 bases and J 5 bases; bases outside gene matches: 17. This CDR3 reads CASSTHPGTSGKAMETQYF. The CDR3 DNA follows: TGTGCCAGCAGCACGCACCCCGGGACTAGCGGGAAGGCGATGGAGACCCAGTACTTC.

The CDR3 spells CASSGGQGGWETQYF. DNA of the CDR3: TGTGCCAGCAGCGGAGGACAGGGGGGTTGGGAGACCCAGTACTTC. The J gene is TRBJ2-5, the V gene TRBV7-9; TRBD1 agrees at 10 bases. CDR3 length: 15 residues. After removal of 5 bases from V and 5 bases from J, the junction contained 8 bases not matched to a gene. The germline V gene encodes CDR1 SEHNR and CDR2 FQNEAQ (reference sequence).

The V call is TRBV11-2, the J call TRBJ2-5, with TRBD2 identical over 13 bases. The V and J ends lost 1 base and 5 bases, in that order; junction bases with no gene match: 7. This CDR3 has 17 residues. CDR1 is SGHAT, CDR2 FQNNGV, per germline. The CDR3 nucleotides are TGTGCCAGCAGCTTAGGGATGGGGACTAGCGGGGTCGAGACCCAGTACTTC. This sequence encodes CASSLGMGTSGVETQYF.

The V and J genes are TRBV19 and TRBJ1-1; possible D gene TRBD1, 5 bases. V lost 6 bases and J lost 5, with 16 bases in between. The germline gives CDR1 LNHDA, CDR2 SQIVND (reference sequence). The CDR3 has 14 amino acids. Here the CDR3 DNA reads TGTGCCAGTAGGATCTGGGGGGTGGGGACTGAAGCTTTCTTT. Amino acid sequence: CASRIWGVGTEAFF.

The chain employs TRBV27 and TRBJ2-4, with 8 bases fitting TRBD1. The CDR3 covers 14 residues. V lost 6 bases and J lost 7; bases outside the gene matches: 8. The germline CDR1 and CDR2 sequences are MNHEY and SMNVEV (reference sequence). Here the CDR3 DNA reads TGTGCCAGCAGCGAACGGACAGGGAGGAACATTCAGTACTTC. As protein: CASSERTGRNIQYF.

V is TRBV29-1 and J is TRBJ1-5; D unclear. CDR1 SQVTM and CDR2 ANQGSEA come from the germline V gene. Trimming left V 6 bases short and J 5 bases short, with 8 bases between. The CDR3 is 11 residues long. The CDR3 bases are TGCAGCGTGGGGAGTGATCAGCCCCAGCATTTT. Protein sequence: CSVGSDQPQHF.

The chain couples TRBV15 to TRBJ2-6; 8 nucleotides match TRBD1. CDR3 length: 18 amino acids. CDR1 LNHNV and CDR2 YYDKDF come from the germline V gene (reference sequence). Germline trimming cut 5 bases from V and 0 bases from J; bases unmatched to any gene: 9. CDR3 residues: CATSPRQGTLSGANVLTF. For the CDR3, the DNA is TGTGCCACCAGCCCTCGACAGGGGACCCTCTCTGGGGCCAACGTCCTGACTTTC. The full variable domain, completed using reference TRBV15 and TRBJ2-6, is DAMVIQNPRYQVTQFGKPVTLSCSQTLNHNVMYWYQQKSSQAPKLLFHYYDKDFNNEADTPDNFQSRRPNTSFCFLDIRSPGLGDTAMYLCATSPRQGTLSGANVLTFGAGSRLTVL.

Here the CDR3 DNA reads TGTGCCAGCAGCCAAGTCCATGAGACCCAGTACTTC. This translates into CASSQVHETQYF. The chain employs TRBV4-2 and TRBJ2-5; D remains unclear. The V end lost 1 base, the J end lost 5 bases, and 5 bases lay between the germline ends. This CDR3 region has 12 residues. Germline V gene data show CDR1 as LGHNA and CDR2 as YNFKEQ.

V and J are TRBV28 and TRBJ1-2, with D possibly being TRBD1 (5 bases). The CDR3 is made up of 16 amino acids. Trimming cost V 2 bases and J 3 bases, with 16 bases left between them. CDR1 is MDHEN and CDR2 is SYDVKM in the germline V gene. The CDR3 region has the DNA TGTGCCAGCAGTTTAGAAGGGGTGACCGGCCACTATGGCTACACCTTC. It translates to CASSLEGVTGHYGYTF.

The rearrangement joins TRBV4-2 to TRBJ1-2, with D perhaps matching TRBD1 (5 bases). Trimming cost V 2 bases and J 1 base, with 8 bases left between them. Germline-derived CDR1 and CDR2 are LGHNA and YNFKEQ. This CDR3 is 14 amino acids long. The CDR3 region is CASSQSDSNYGYTF. The CDR3 DNA reads TGTGCCAGCAGCCAAAGCGACAGTAACTATGGCTACACCTTC.

The rearrangement joins TRBV5-1 to TRBJ1-1; D perhaps matches TRBD1 (6 bases). The V gene lost 0 bases and the J gene lost 10 bases, with 22 bases spanning the gap. There are 16 residues in the CDR3. CDR1 is SGHRS and CDR2 is YFSETQ in the germline V gene. The CDR3 region has the DNA TGCGCCAGCAGCTTGGAGCGACAGGAGTCCGGGGGGCGAGCTTTCTTT. This sequence encodes CASSLERQESGGRAFF.

This chain links TRBV9 with TRBJ2-3, with 12 bases aligning to TRBD2. This CDR3 has 15 amino acids. CDR1 and CDR2 from the germline V gene are SGDLS and YYNGEE. Trimming at V came to 2 bases and at J to 6 bases, leaving 4 bases not matched to a gene. CDR3 in amino acids: CASSVLAGGQDTQYF. CDR3 nucleotides: TGTGCCAGCAGCGTTCTAGCGGGAGGGCAGGATACGCAGTATTTT.

This chain links TRBV14 with TRBJ1-6; a possible D gene is TRBD1 (6 bases). Trimming removed 4 bases at V and 7 bases at J, with 14 bases between. The CDR3 consists of 15 residues. Germline loops: CDR1 SGHDN, CDR2 FVKESK. The CDR3 region is CASSPLGGSNSPLHF. DNA of the CDR3: TGTGCCAGCAGCCCCCTTGGGGGCTCAAATTCACCCCTCCACTTT.

The J gene is TRBJ1-1, the V gene TRBV21-1; the D call in the table, TRBD1, was not verified against the DNA. TRBV21-1 is listed as a pseudogene. The CDR3 sequence is 16 residues long. The CDR3 loop is CASSTWDRELNTEAFF. The CDR3, as DNA: TGTGCCAGCAGCACATGGGACAGGGAATTGAACACTGAAGCTTTCTTT.

The J gene is TRBJ2-1, the V gene TRBV19; the match to TRBD2 covers 9 bases. Germline CDR1 is LNHDA and CDR2 is SQIVND (reference sequence). CDR3 length: 14 amino acids. The V and J ends lost 7 bases and 11 bases, in that order; junction bases with no gene match: 12. The CDR3 protein is CASNYGLAGRQQFF. CDR3 DNA sequence: TGTGCCAGTAACTACGGGCTAGCGGGAAGACAGCAGTTCTTC.

The sample holds one count of this clone. The CDR3 DNA sequence: TGTGCCAGCAGTGAGTTGACTAGCGGGAACCCTATCCACGAGCAGTACTTC. Its translation: CASSELTSGNPIHEQYF. The chain employs TRBV6-1 and TRBJ2-7, with 11 positions matching TRBD2. Germline CDR1 and CDR2: MNHNS and SASEGT. Trimming removed 3 bases from V and 5 bases from J; junction bases left unmatched: 12. There are 17 residues in the CDR3.

The V gene is TRBV4-1, the J gene TRBJ2-3; TRBD1 aligns across 10 bases. Germline loops: CDR1 MGHRA, CDR2 YSYEKL. The CDR3 spans 16 residues. The CDR3 coding sequence is TGCGCAAGCGGGACAGGGGTAGGAGGTAGCACAGATACGCAGTATTTT. Its protein product is CASGTGVGGSTDTQYF.

The count of this clone is one. V gene TRBV2 combines with J gene TRBJ2-2; D might be TRBD1 (6 bases). Germline CDR1 is SNHLY and CDR2 is FYNNEI. This CDR3 has 16 amino acids. V was cut by 6 bases and J by 4 bases, with 18 bases left in between. CDR3 DNA: TGTGCCAGCAGCACAACGGGACAACGGGGCACCGGGGAGCTGTTTTTT. Protein: CASSTTGQRGTGELFF.

The V call is TRBV19, the J call TRBJ2-5; D remains ambiguous. V gave up 1 base and J gave up 2 bases, with 11 bases separating them. Germline V gene lookup returns CDR1 LNHDA and CDR2 SQIVND (reference sequence). The CDR3 spans 15 residues. The CDR3 DNA sequence: TGTGCCAGTAGTATAGTCGAGCAGGAACAAGAGACCCAGTACTTC. Translation gives CASSIVEQEQETQYF.

The rearrangement links TRBV27 to TRBJ1-6; D might be TRBD1 (6 bases). Germline assignment: CDR1 MNHEY and CDR2 SMNVEV (reference sequence). With 6 bases removed from V and 10 bases from J, the gap between germline ends came to 19 bases. The length of the CDR3 is 15 residues. The CDR3 DNA is TGTGCCAGCAGGGCCCCCCCGGGACACTCATCACCCCTCCACTTT. This codes for CASRAPPGHSSPLHF.

The chain joins TRBV5-1 to TRBJ1-2; D gene unclear. V lost 0 bases and J lost 3, with 12 bases in between. From germline, CDR1 is SGHRS and CDR2 YFSETQ. The CDR3 runs to 15 residues. CDR3 coding DNA: TGCGCCAGCAGCTTGGGGCCCGGGTCACACTATGGCTACACCTTC. The encoded protein is CASSLGPGSHYGYTF.

The V call is TRBV28, the J call TRBJ2-5; 7 nucleotides line up with TRBD1. Per germline, CDR1 MDHEN and CDR2 SYDVKM. The CDR3 extends over 15 amino acids. Losses at the gene ends were 6 bases for V and 5 bases for J; bases not matched to a gene: 12. DNA of the CDR3: TGTGCCAGCAGCCCACAGGGGATAGGGGAGGAGACCCAGTACTTC. It specifies CASSPQGIGEETQYF.